What follows describes a single T cell receptor beta chain. These data are taken from a study of blood T cell repertoires in COVID-19. Study context: The cDNA or gDNA used as material had been derived from T cells, B-cell-depleted T cells, or PBMCs.

The CDR3 covers 12 residues. The germline CDR1 and CDR2 sequences are KGHDR and SFDVKD. V dropped 5 bases and J dropped 3 bases, with 5 bases sitting between them. Per the original data handling: Amplified reference gene primers provided the basis for estimating nucleated cell counts. Libraries were prepared by immunoSEQ multiplex PCR; TCRdb keeps only in-frame clonotypes and omits some of them. D and trimming were read from the DNA, whereas the V and J calls and clone size are those reported in that table. This table holds roughly 330,000 clones, 88% found once. Participants were aged roughly 18 to 100 years from approximately 23 US areas. What the recovered Cohort 3 donors had was two negative PCRs, clearance, or symptom resolution.

This chain connects TRBV24-1 to TRBJ2-3; D unclear. This TCR derives from a young man who had recovered from COVID-19. Sequenced: PBMCs or T cells enriched from blood (not recorded which). CDR3 residues: CATSGATDTQYF. The DNA for the CDR3 is TGTGCCACCAGTGGGGCAACAGATACGCAGTATTTT.